These 21 T cell receptor beta chains originate from one sample sequenced in a study of CD8 T cells in Susac syndrome. Reverse transcription of roughly 0.5 to 1 ug RNA was performed with random hexamers. TCRdb ran MiXCR on the immunoSEQ multiplex PCR reads and lists one entry per CDR3 protein. Of approximately 300,000 distinct CDR3 sequences listed, around nine tenths are singletons. The sequencing input was CD8+ T cells from PBMCs. The receptors derive from a human donor with multiple sclerosis.

CDR3 protein: CAISPWAWYTAGTSGNNEQFF. CDR3 in DNA: TGTGCCATCAGCCCCTGGGCTTGGTACACGGCCGGGACTAGCGGGAACAATGAGCAGTTCTTC. This sequence joins TRBV10-3 and TRBJ2-1; 13 positions agree with TRBD2. The V and J ends lost 6 bases and 5 bases, in that order; junction bases with no gene match: 22. The germline gives CDR1 ENHRY, CDR2 SYGVKD. The CDR3 is 21 residues long.

The chain links TRBV5-1 to TRBJ1-1, with D uncertain. Trimming removed 0 bases at V and 4 bases at J, with 10 bases between. This CDR3 has 14 residues. The germline V gene encodes CDR1 SGHRS and CDR2 YFSETQ. CDR3 coding DNA: TGCGCCAGCAGCTTGGTTTGGGGAGGCACTGAAGCTTTCTTT. The encoded protein is CASSLVWGGTEAFF.

This clonotype was seen a single time. This chain uses TRBV9 with TRBJ2-7; possible D gene TRBD2, 6 bases. Germline CDR1 SGDLS, CDR2 YYNGEE. This CDR3 spans 15 amino acids. Trimming took off 4 bases at V and 1 base at J, with 15 bases between the two ends. CDR3 nucleotide sequence: TGTGCCAGCAGCCAAGGCGGGATGGAGTCCTACGAGCAGTACTTC. Translated, it gives CASSQGGMESYEQYF.

This rearrangement joins TRBV28 to TRBJ1-2, with 7 bases matching TRBD1. V trimming: 2 bases; J trimming: 8 bases; junction bases outside the gene matches: 11. CDR3 length equals 15 residues. Germline assignment: CDR1 MDHEN and CDR2 SYDVKM. The CDR3 loop is CASSLTGQSLRGYTF. The CDR3 DNA reads as TGTGCCAGCAGTTTAACGGGACAGTCACTTCGGGGCTACACCTTC.

This clonotype appeared a single time. The J gene is TRBJ1-1, the V gene TRBV6-2 or TRBV6-3; D may be TRBD1 (5 bases). The CDR3 sequence is 19 residues long. The V gene lost 6 bases and the J gene lost 0 bases, with 26 bases spanning the gap. CDR1 and CDR2 (germline): MNHEY, SVGEGT. CDR3 amino acids: CASSFLLNLGRNMNTEAFF. CDR3 nucleotides: TGTGCCAGCAGCTTTTTACTCAACTTGGGACGGAATATGAACACTGAAGCTTTCTTT.

V usage is TRBV28 and J usage is TRBJ2-1; 8 bases are a match to TRBD2. CDR1 and CDR2 from the germline V gene are MDHEN and SYDVKM. This CDR3 is 14 amino acids long. The J segment lost 8 bases and the V segment lost 8 bases, leaving 11 bases of the junction unmatched. The CDR3 bases are TGTGCCAGCCTACTCGTGGCGGGAGGTCATGAGCAGTTCTTC. Translating gives CASLLVAGGHEQFF.

V is TRBV5-1 and J is TRBJ2-1, with 7 nucleotides matching TRBD1. The CDR3 is 13 residues long. V dropped 3 bases and J dropped 4; count of bases not matched to a gene: 1. From germline, CDR1 is SGHRS and CDR2 YFSETQ. As DNA, the CDR3 is TGCGCCAGCAGCTCACAGGGGTACAATGAGCAGTTCTTC. It yields the protein CASSSQGYNEQFF.

The count of this clonotype is one. The rearrangement joins TRBV23-1 to TRBJ1-2, with D maybe TRBD1 (5 bases). TRBV23-1 is designated an ORF whose function remains uncertain. V dropped 3 bases and J dropped 0 bases, with 14 bases sitting between them. This CDR3 is 16 amino acids long. The CDR3 protein is CASSQDRQSTNYGYTF. The CDR3 region has the DNA TGCGCCAGCAGTCAGGATCGACAGTCTACTAACTATGGCTACACCTTC.

The rearrangement uses TRBV29-1 and TRBJ2-7; 9 bases are a match to TRBD1. CDR1 and CDR2 from the germline V gene are SQVTM and ANQGSEA. With V trimmed by 5 bases and J by 6 bases, 8 bases remained unmatched. The CDR3 runs 13 residues. CDR3 protein: CSVRDRVTLEQYF. CDR3 sequence (DNA): TGCAGCGTTCGGGACAGGGTTACCCTCGAGCAGTACTTC.

This clonotype has just one count. This chain uses TRBV2 with TRBJ2-7; TRBD1 is a possible D gene (5 bases). This CDR3 has 14 residues. Trimming shortened V by 1 base and J by 5 bases, and 12 bases separated the two germline ends. The germline V gene encodes CDR1 SNHLY and CDR2 FYNNEI. CDR3 coding DNA: TGTGCCAGCAGTGAAGGGCAGGGTCTGAACGAGCAGTACTTC. This gives the protein CASSEGQGLNEQYF. The full variable domain, its missing parts supplied by reference TRBV2 and TRBJ2-7, is EPEVTQTPSHQVTQMGQEVILRCVPISNHLYFYWYRQILGQKVEFLVSFYNNEISEKSEIFDDQFSVERPDGSNFTLKIRSTKLEDSAMYFCASSEGQGLNEQYFGPGTRLTVT.

The rearrangement joins TRBV24-1 to TRBJ2-3; D not certain. Looked up from germline, CDR1 is KGHDR and CDR2 is SFDVKD. This CDR3 comprises 15 residues. Between the trimmed V and J ends, which lost 3 bases and 7 bases, there was a span of 16 bases. For the CDR3, the DNA is TGTGCCACCAGTGATCCCCGAATAGGGCATAATACGCAGTATTTT. This codes for CATSDPRIGHNTQYF.

This sequence joins TRBV6-2 or TRBV6-3 and TRBJ2-7; D remains unclear. Germline V CDR1 and CDR2: MNHEY, SVGEGT. Between the trimmed V and J ends, which lost 2 bases and 3 bases, there was a span of 8 bases. The CDR3 runs 13 residues. As DNA, the CDR3 is TGTGCCAGCAGTTACAGTTTGGACTACGAGCAGTACTTC. Translating gives CASSYSLDYEQYF.

About this clonotype: The DNA is omitted, as the CDR3 cannot be located on it reliably, and the CDR3 follows TCRdb's listing. The V call is TRBV2, the J call TRBJ2-5; TRBD1 was called by the table and not checked on the DNA. Germline V CDR1 and CDR2: SNHLY, FYNNEI. The CDR3 length equals 16 residues, ends included. This chain's CDR3 is CASSSSGLNIGETQYF.

The chain links TRBV3-1 to TRBJ2-1; 12 positions match TRBD2. The germline V gene has CDR1 LGHDT and CDR2 YNNKEL (reference sequence). The CDR3 loop spans 15 amino acids. V dropped 4 bases and J dropped 7; count of bases not matched to a gene: 5. CDR3 DNA sequence: TGTGCCAGCAGCCTAGGACTAGCGGGATCGAATGAGCAGTTCTTC. Translated: CASSLGLAGSNEQFF.

This chain connects TRBV9 to TRBJ1-1; D unclear. Germline assignment: CDR1 SGDLS and CDR2 YYNGEE. V dropped 4 bases and J dropped 1 base, with 17 bases sitting between them. This CDR3 is built from 16 residues. The CDR3: CASSLRPGQSNTEAFF. The CDR3 nucleotides read TGTGCCAGCAGCCTGCGACCTGGGCAGTCGAACACTGAAGCTTTCTTT.

This chain uses TRBV7-9 with TRBJ2-5; the match to TRBD2 covers 12 bases. Germline values: CDR1 SEHNR, CDR2 FQNEAQ (reference sequence). The CDR3 has 18 amino acids. V shed 5 bases and J 5 bases; nucleotides not matched to a gene: 15. The CDR3 here is CASSPPRRTSGTSETQYF. The CDR3 bases are TGTGCCAGCAGCCCACCCCGAAGGACTAGCGGGACTTCTGAGACCCAGTACTTC.

The chain combines TRBV12-3 or TRBV12-4 with TRBJ2-7; D may be TRBD1 or TRBD2 (7 bases each). This CDR3 spans 15 amino acids. Trimming shortened V by 6 bases and J by 0 bases, and 15 bases separated the two germline ends. DNA of the CDR3: TGTGCCAGCAGCCGCGGGGGACAGAGCTCCTACGAGCAGTACTTC. This translates into CASSRGGQSSYEQYF.

This rearrangement joins TRBV28 to TRBJ2-3; tentatively, D is TRBD1 (7 bases). CDR1 and CDR2 (germline): MDHEN, SYDVKM. The V end lost 6 bases, the J end lost 3 bases, and 16 bases lay between the germline ends. This CDR3 spans 15 amino acids. The CDR3 coding sequence is TGTGCCAGCAGACTACAGGGGAGGCGAACAGATACGCAGTATTTT. It encodes CASRLQGRRTDTQYF. The full variable domain, with the rest looked up from reference TRBV28 and TRBJ2-3, is DVKVTQSSRYLVKRTGEKVFLECVQDMDHENMFWYRQDPGLGLRLIYFSYDVKMKEKGDIPEGYSVSREKKERFSLILESASTNQTSMYLCASRLQGRRTDTQYFGPGTRLTVL.

V gene TRBV20-1 combines with J gene TRBJ2-1; 11 nucleotides match TRBD1. This CDR3 has 15 residues. The junction had 9 bases not matched to a gene; V was cut back by 3 bases and J by 8 bases. CDR1 and CDR2 (germline): DFQATT, SNEGSKA (reference sequence). CDR3 coding DNA: TGCAGTGCTAGCGAGGACAGGGGGCTTGTGTATGAGCAGTTCTTC. This encodes CSASEDRGLVYEQFF.

This chain joins TRBV29-1 and TRBJ2-2; D gene uncertain. The CDR3 sequence is 14 residues long. Germline CDR1 SQVTM, CDR2 ANQGSEA. Trimming removed 4 bases from V and 4 bases from J, with 13 bases in between. The CDR3 spells CSVVWVKGTGELFF. CDR3 bases: TGCAGCGTTGTTTGGGTCAAAGGCACCGGGGAGCTGTTTTTT.

Only one count was recorded for this clonotype. This sequence joins TRBV14 and TRBJ2-7; D is possibly TRBD2 (6 bases). CDR1 and CDR2 (germline): SGHDN, FVKESK. This CDR3 comprises 15 residues. V lost 2 bases and J lost 2, with 13 bases in between. In DNA, the CDR3 is TGTGCCAGCAGCCAATTCCGGGGGTTAGCCTACGAGCAGTACTTC. Protein: CASSQFRGLAYEQYF.